Shown below are 18 T cell receptor beta chains from a single sample sequenced in a study of blood T cell repertoires in COVID-19. Libraries were prepared by immunoSEQ multiplex PCR; TCRdb keeps only in-frame clonotypes and omits some of them. The sample consists of over 50,000 clones, approximately 84% of them appearing once. The specimen was peripheral blood. These TCRs come from a human donor in a cohort sampled during active COVID-19.

The chain joins TRBV27 to TRBJ2-1; perhaps TRBD2 as D (6 bases). The CDR3 covers 16 residues. Germline V gene data show CDR1 as MNHEY and CDR2 as SMNVEV (reference sequence). The V and J ends lost 5 bases and 7 bases respectively, with 21 bases between them. CDR3 in DNA: TGTGCCAGCAGTGTCCGACTAGTGGAGTTTGGGAATGAGCAGTTCTTC. The encoded protein is CASSVRLVEFGNEQFF.

The J gene is TRBJ1-4, the V gene TRBV5-1; D is unclear. The CDR3 is 16 amino acids. Germline V CDR1 and CDR2: SGHRS, YFSETQ. The V end was cut by 4 bases, the J end by 2 bases, with 15 bases between. The CDR3 spells CASSPEDPSTNEKLFF. The CDR3 nucleotides read TGCGCCAGCAGCCCGGAGGATCCCAGCACTAATGAAAAACTGTTTTTT. The whole variable domain, remainder taken from reference TRBV5-1 and TRBJ1-4, is KAGVTQTPRYLIKTRGQQVTLSCSPISGHRSVSWYQQTPGQGLQFLFEYFSETQRNKGNFPGRFSGRQFSNSRSEMNVSTLELGDSALYLCASSPEDPSTNEKLFFGSGTQLSVL.

There are a few counts of this clone. The rearrangement joins TRBV7-2 to TRBJ2-1; the D is unclear. The V and J ends lost 5 bases and 2 bases respectively, with 10 bases between them. Per germline, CDR1 SGHTA and CDR2 FQGNSA. The CDR3 is made up of 14 amino acids. CDR3 amino acids: CASSPGLAYNEQFF. The CDR3 coding sequence is TGTGCCAGCAGCCCCGGCCTAGCCTACAATGAGCAGTTCTTC.

V gene TRBV18 combines with J gene TRBJ2-3; 9 nucleotides agree with TRBD2. After removal of 3 bases from V and 5 bases from J, the junction contained 9 bases not matched to a gene. This CDR3 comprises 16 residues. Germline V lookup: CDR1 KGHSH, CDR2 LQKENI. The CDR3 loop reads CASSPASGRQGDTQYF. CDR3 DNA sequence: TGTGCCAGCTCACCCGCGAGCGGGAGGCAGGGAGATACGCAGTATTTT.

V and J are TRBV28 and TRBJ1-5; D is uncertain. Germline CDR1 reads MDHEN; CDR2 reads SYDVKM. The CDR3 contains 16 residues. Trimming removed 3 bases at V and 7 bases at J, with 19 bases between. The CDR3 bases are TGTGCCAGCAGTTTGTCGGGAAGGGCAGGTCCACAGCCCCAGCATTTT. Amino acids: CASSLSGRAGPQPQHF.

The chain links TRBV11-3 to TRBJ2-1; D ambiguous. Germline V gives CDR1 SGHNT, CDR2 YENEEA. This CDR3 has 16 residues. V lost 1 base, J lost 2 bases, and 12 bases lay in between. This CDR3 is CASSLGGSATYNEQFF. DNA for the CDR3: TGTGCCAGCAGCTTAGGTGGCAGCGCAACCTACAATGAGCAGTTCTTC.

This sequence joins TRBV5-1 and TRBJ2-2; D possibly corresponds to TRBD1 (6 bases). From germline, CDR1 is SGHRS and CDR2 YFSETQ. This CDR3 contains 16 residues. Trimming removed 0 bases from V and 2 bases from J, with 11 bases in between. The CDR3 region is CASSLGARGNTGELFF. The CDR3 region has the DNA TGCGCCAGCAGCTTGGGGGCCAGGGGAAACACCGGGGAGCTGTTTTTT.

The chain carries TRBV5-1 and TRBJ2-7; TRBD1 is a possible D gene (6 bases). Germline assignment: CDR1 SGHRS and CDR2 YFSETQ. There are 13 residues in the CDR3. V was trimmed by 4 bases and J by 2 bases, leaving 10 bases between them. CDR3 amino acids: CASSPTGTYEQYF. The CDR3 nucleotides read TGCGCCAGCAGCCCGACAGGTACCTACGAGCAGTACTTC.

The V call is TRBV11-2, the J call TRBJ2-7; TRBD2 aligns across 13 bases. CDR3 size: 17 residues. The junction had 10 bases not matched to a gene; V was cut back by 3 bases and J by 5 bases. CDR1 and CDR2 from the germline V gene are SGHAT and FQNNGV. As DNA, the CDR3 is TGTGCCAGCAGCTTCCTCGGGACTAGCGGGATGAGGAACGAGCAGTACTTC. It specifies CASSFLGTSGMRNEQYF.

The chain employs TRBV5-6 and TRBJ1-5, with TRBD1 matching 9 bases. This CDR3 region has 14 residues. Per germline, CDR1 SGHDT and CDR2 YYEEEE. Trimming removed 2 bases from V and 5 bases from J; junction bases left unmatched: 2. The CDR3 region has the DNA TGTGCCAGCAGCTTCACAGGGGGCTATCAGCCCCAGCATTTT. Translating it yields CASSFTGGYQPQHF.

With respect to this clone: Other DNA sequences within the sample encode an identical CDR3. This chain links TRBV11-3 with TRBJ1-2; D gene uncertain. V was clipped by 1 base and J by 8 bases, with 11 bases between them. Per germline, CDR1 SGHNT and CDR2 YENEEA. The CDR3 has 13 residues. As DNA, the CDR3 is TGTGCCAGCAGCTTAGGGGAGGGTCGGGGCTACACCTTC. Translated, it gives CASSLGEGRGYTF.

The chain couples TRBV7-8 to TRBJ2-2; 7 bases match TRBD1. The length of the CDR3 is 16 residues. Germline V gene data show CDR1 as SGHVS and CDR2 as FQNEAQ. V dropped 1 base and J dropped 6; count of bases not matched to a gene: 8. The CDR3, as DNA: TGTGCCAGCAGCTTAGTACCAGGGGGTATATCCGGGGAGCTGTTTTTT. Protein product: CASSLVPGGISGELFF.

The V call is TRBV5-1, the J call TRBJ2-3; TRBD2 matches 8 bases. Unmatched junction bases numbered 3, after V lost 0 bases and J lost 3 bases. Germline V gene lookup returns CDR1 SGHRS and CDR2 YFSETQ. The CDR3 is 15 amino acids. The DNA of the CDR3 is TGCGCCAGCAGCTTGGTCCCGGGAGGGACAGATACGCAGTATTTT. It yields the protein CASSLVPGGTDTQYF.

V gene TRBV5-6 combines with J gene TRBJ1-2, with 11 bases fitting TRBD1. The CDR3 consists of 15 residues. CDR1 SGHDT and CDR2 YYEEEE come from the germline V gene. With V trimmed by 7 bases and J by 5 bases, 10 bases remained unmatched. In DNA, the CDR3 is TGTGCCAGCCAAAAGGGACAGGGGGTAAGGTATGGCTACACCTTC. Translated, it gives CASQKGQGVRYGYTF. Complete variable domain (other parts from reference TRBV5-6 and TRBJ1-2): DAGVTQSPTHLIKTRGQQVTLRCSPKSGHDTVSWYQQALGQGPQFIFQYYEEEERQRGNFPDRFSGHQFPNYSSELNVNALLLGDSALYLCASQKGQGVRYGYTFGSGTRLTVV.

The V and J genes are TRBV2 and TRBJ2-5; 13 bases align to TRBD2. CDR3 size: 14 residues. Germline V gene sequence: CDR1 SNHLY, CDR2 FYNNEI. The ends lost 6 bases at V and 3 bases at J; junction bases unmatched: 1. The CDR3 sequence: CASSGLAGEETQYF. DNA of the CDR3: TGTGCCAGCAGCGGACTAGCGGGGGAAGAGACCCAGTACTTC.

The V and J genes are TRBV11-2 and TRBJ2-5, with no clear D. The CDR3 is 12 residues long. Trimming removed 3 bases at V and 4 bases at J, with 6 bases between. The germline CDR1 and CDR2 sequences are SGHAT and FQNNGV. The CDR3 spells CASSFSRETQYF. In DNA, the CDR3 is TGTGCCAGCAGCTTCTCCCGAGAGACCCAGTACTTC.

V is TRBV28 and J is TRBJ2-7, with D perhaps TRBD1 (6 bases). Germline V gives CDR1 MDHEN, CDR2 SYDVKM. The germline V and J ends were trimmed by 4 bases and 9 bases, with 10 bases remaining between them. The CDR3 is 11 amino acids. The CDR3 loop reads CASSSRGWQYF. In DNA form, the CDR3 reads TGTGCCAGCAGTTCCAGGGGATGGCAGTACTTC.

The count of this clone is one. The chain is built from TRBV5-1 and TRBJ2-5; TRBD2 aligns across 10 bases. The CDR3 totals 17 residues. Trimming cost V 0 bases and J 5 bases; bases outside gene matches: 10. Germline V gene sequence: CDR1 SGHRS, CDR2 YFSETQ. DNA for the CDR3: TGCGCCAGCAGCTTGGCAATAGCGGGAGGACATAGGGAGACCCAGTACTTC. Its translation is CASSLAIAGGHRETQYF.